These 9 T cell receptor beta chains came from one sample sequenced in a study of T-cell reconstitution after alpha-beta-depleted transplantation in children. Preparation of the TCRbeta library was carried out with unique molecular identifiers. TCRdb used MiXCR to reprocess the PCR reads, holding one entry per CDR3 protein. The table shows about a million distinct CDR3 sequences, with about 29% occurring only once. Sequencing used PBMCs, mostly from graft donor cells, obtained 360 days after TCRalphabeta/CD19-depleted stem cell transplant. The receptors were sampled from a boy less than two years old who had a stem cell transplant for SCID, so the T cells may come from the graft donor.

The CDR3 DNA reads as TGTGCCAGCAGTTTGGGCCCCGCGAGGATGAACATTCAGTACTTC. Its protein product is CASSLGPARMNIQYF. The chain uses TRBV28 and TRBJ2-4; D is ambiguous. Looked up from germline, CDR1 is MDHEN and CDR2 is SYDVKM. Trimming took 3 bases from V and 7 from J, leaving 16 bases between them. The CDR3 spans 15 residues.

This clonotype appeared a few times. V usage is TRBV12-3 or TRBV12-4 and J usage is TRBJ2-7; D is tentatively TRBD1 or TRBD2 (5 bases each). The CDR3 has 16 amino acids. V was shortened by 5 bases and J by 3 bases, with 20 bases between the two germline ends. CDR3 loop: CASSQWLRGTFYEQYF. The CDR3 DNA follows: TGTGCCAGCAGTCAATGGTTAAGAGGGACCTTCTACGAGCAGTACTTC.

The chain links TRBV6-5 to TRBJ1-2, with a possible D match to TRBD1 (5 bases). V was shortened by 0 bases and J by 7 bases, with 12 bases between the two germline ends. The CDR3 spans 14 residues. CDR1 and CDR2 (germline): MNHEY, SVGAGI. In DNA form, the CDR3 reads TGTGCCAGCAGTTACTCGGCCAGGGCGAGTGGCTACACCTTC. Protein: CASSYSARASGYTF.

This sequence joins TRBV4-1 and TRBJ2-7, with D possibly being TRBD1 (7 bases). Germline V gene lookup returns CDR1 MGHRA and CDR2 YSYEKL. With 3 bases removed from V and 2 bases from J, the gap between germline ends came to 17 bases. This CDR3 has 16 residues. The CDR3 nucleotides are TGCGCCAGCAGCCAGAGGGGGCGGGACAGCCCCTACGAGCAGTACTTC. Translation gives CASSQRGRDSPYEQYF.

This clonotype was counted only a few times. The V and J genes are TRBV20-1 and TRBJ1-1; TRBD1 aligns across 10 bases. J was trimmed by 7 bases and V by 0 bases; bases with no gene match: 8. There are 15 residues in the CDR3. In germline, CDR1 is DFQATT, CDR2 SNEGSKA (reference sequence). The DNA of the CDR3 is TGCAGTGCTAGAGATCGGGACAGGGGTCTGGGTGAAGCTTTCTTT. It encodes CSARDRDRGLGEAFF.

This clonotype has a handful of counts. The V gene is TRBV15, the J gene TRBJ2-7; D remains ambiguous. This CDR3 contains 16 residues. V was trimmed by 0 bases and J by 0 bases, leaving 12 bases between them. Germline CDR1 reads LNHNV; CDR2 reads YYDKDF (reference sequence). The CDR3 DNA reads TGTGCCACCAGCAGAGATCGGGCAGGAAGCTCCTACGAGCAGTACTTC. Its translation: CATSRDRAGSSYEQYF.

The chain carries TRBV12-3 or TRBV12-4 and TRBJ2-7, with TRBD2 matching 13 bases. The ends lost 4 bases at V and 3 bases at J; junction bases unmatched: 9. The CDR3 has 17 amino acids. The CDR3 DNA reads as TGTGCCAGCAGTTCAACCGGGACTAGCGGGGTCTACTACGAGCAGTACTTC. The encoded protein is CASSSTGTSGVYYEQYF.

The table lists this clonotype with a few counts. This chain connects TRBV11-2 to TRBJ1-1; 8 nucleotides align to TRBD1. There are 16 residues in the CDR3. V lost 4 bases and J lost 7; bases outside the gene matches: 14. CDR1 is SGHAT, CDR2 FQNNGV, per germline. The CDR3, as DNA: TGTGCCAGCAGCTCAGTCAGGGGGCAACTTGGCAGTGAAGCTTTCTTT. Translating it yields CASSSVRGQLGSEAFF.

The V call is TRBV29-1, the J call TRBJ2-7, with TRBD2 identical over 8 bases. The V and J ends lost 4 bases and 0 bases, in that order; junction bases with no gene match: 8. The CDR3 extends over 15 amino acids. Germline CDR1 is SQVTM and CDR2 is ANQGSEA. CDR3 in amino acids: CSVALLAASSYEQYF. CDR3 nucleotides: TGCAGCGTTGCCTTACTAGCGGCGAGCTCCTACGAGCAGTACTTC.